The following is a T cell receptor (beta chain) sequence with its context. Its antigen is unknown. Base quality data are lacking; no much larger clone is found one base away. Samples from volunteer blood donors who had recovered from COVID-19 were contributed by a second Seattle source. Collaborating institutions collected whole blood in K2EDTA tubes following their own protocols. Collaborator samples were shipped for TCRbeta analysis as frozen whole blood, isolated PBMCs, or DNA extracted from either sample type. The CDR3 contains 12 residues, cysteine and phenylalanine counted. Only CDR3 DNA remains: 36 bases, in frame from the first base. Via the germline V gene (reference sequence), CDR1 is SGHNT and CDR2 YYREEE. Germline trimming amounts to 10 bases on V and 1 base on J, with 3 as the count of junction bases outside the gene matches. The record originates from a study of blood T cell repertoires in COVID-19 (dated by TCRdb to about 2020). Background on the whole study: Samples covering the acute and convalescent phases of COVID-19 were provided by collaborators in the United States, Italy and Spain. The material from the prospective study consisted of cDNA or gDNA derived from T cells, B-cell-depleted T cells, or PBMCs. The dataset comprised deeply sampled blood TCRbeta repertoires from subjects exposed to, actively infected with, or recovered from COVID-19. The repertoires were released in a freely available public database intended as a resource for research on the immune response to SARS-CoV-2. The samples were drawn from two sources: the first 160 participants of the ongoing ImmuneRACE study, and over 950 subjects contributed by 6 global collaborators. A de-identified subject ID, COVID-19 status, age in years and sex were almost always included in the sample metadata. Where available, HLA class I and class II types were taken from metadata supplied by the sample provider and were not determined by assay-based typing.

TCRbeta CDR3 regions were amplified from genomic DNA using the immunoSEQ Assay, a bias-controlled multiplex PCR. Under the source paper's analysis protocol: Within the assay, amplification of reference gene primers was used to estimate how many nucleated cells each sample contained. To quantify the absolute abundance of each unique TCRbeta CDR3 rearrangement, sequence reads were collapsed and filtered. For each sample, productive Simpson clonality was calculated as the square root of Simpson's diversity index across productive rearrangements. In its TCRdb copy, this immuneACCESS table keeps in-frame sequences only and misses some clones. Where compared with another copy, unresolved V genes explain less than half of these, and the others have no known cause. V and J calls and clone size are copied from that table; D and trimming were computed from the DNA. Recorded for this sample are approximately 150,000 clones; about four fifths of them occurred a single time. Around 20% of the sample is in the top ten clones.

Study-wide conclusions, independent of this receptor: The quantity of clinical and demographic metadata differed by source and by participant and was supplied without curation.

The chain couples TRBV5-4 to TRBJ1-2, and TRBD1 aligns with 8 junction nucleotides. Sequenced material: peripheral blood. The receptor was derived from a woman in her 70s who had recovered from COVID-19. The CDR3 has the sequence CAWGQDNYGYTF. The DNA sequence follows: TGTGCCTGGGGACAGGATAACTATGGCTACACCTTC. The full variable domain, with segments outside the CDR3 supplied by the reference TRBV5-4 and TRBJ1-2 proteins, appears as ETGVTQSPTHLIKTRGQQVTLRCSSQSGHNTVSWYQQALGQGPQFIFQYYREEENGRGNFPPRFSGLQFPNYSSELNVNALELDDSALYLCAWGQDNYGYTFGSGTRLTVV.